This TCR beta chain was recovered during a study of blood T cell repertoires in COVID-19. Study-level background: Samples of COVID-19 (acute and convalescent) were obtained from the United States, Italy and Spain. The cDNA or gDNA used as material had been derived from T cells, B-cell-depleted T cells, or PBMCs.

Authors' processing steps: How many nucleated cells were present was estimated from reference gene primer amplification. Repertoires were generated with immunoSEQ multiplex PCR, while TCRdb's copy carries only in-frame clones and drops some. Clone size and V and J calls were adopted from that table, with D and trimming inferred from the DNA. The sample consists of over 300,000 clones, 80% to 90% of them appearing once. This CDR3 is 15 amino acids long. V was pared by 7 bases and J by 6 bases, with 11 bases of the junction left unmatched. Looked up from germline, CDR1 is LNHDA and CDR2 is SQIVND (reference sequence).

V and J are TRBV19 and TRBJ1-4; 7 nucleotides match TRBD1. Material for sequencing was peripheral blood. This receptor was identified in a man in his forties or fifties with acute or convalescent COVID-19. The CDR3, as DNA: TGTGCCAGTACCGCCCGACCGCAGGGGGATGAAAAACTGTTTTTT. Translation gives CASTARPQGDEKLFF.